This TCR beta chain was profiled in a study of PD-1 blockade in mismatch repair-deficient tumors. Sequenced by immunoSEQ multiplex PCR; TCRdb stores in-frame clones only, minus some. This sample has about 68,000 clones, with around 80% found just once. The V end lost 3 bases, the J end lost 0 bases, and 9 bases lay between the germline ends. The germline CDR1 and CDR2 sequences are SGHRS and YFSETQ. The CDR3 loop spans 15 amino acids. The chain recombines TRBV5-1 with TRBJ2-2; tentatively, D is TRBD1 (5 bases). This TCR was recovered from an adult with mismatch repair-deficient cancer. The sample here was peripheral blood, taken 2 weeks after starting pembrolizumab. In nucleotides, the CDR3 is TGCGCCAGCAGCTACGACAGCGCGAACACCGGGGAGCTGTTTTTT. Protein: CASSYDSANTGELFF.